This T cell receptor beta chain was captured by sequencing in a study of blood T cell repertoires in COVID-19. Study background: Researchers got acute and convalescent COVID-19 samples from the United States, Italy and Spain.

Libraries were prepared by immunoSEQ multiplex PCR; TCRdb keeps only in-frame clonotypes and omits some of them. The data show under 450,000 clones, 70% to 90% seen once. Trimming pared 4 bases from V and 3 bases from J, leaving 4 bases between. This CDR3 has 11 amino acids. Germline values: CDR1 SGHDT, CDR2 YYEEEE. The J gene is TRBJ1-1, the V gene TRBV5-6; D is ambiguous. The sample taken for sequencing was PBMCs or T cells enriched from blood (not recorded which). The receptor was isolated from a man younger than 40 who had recovered from COVID-19. CDR3 protein: CASSLYTEAFF. CDR3 DNA sequence: TGTGCCAGCAGCCTTTACACTGAAGCTTTCTTT.